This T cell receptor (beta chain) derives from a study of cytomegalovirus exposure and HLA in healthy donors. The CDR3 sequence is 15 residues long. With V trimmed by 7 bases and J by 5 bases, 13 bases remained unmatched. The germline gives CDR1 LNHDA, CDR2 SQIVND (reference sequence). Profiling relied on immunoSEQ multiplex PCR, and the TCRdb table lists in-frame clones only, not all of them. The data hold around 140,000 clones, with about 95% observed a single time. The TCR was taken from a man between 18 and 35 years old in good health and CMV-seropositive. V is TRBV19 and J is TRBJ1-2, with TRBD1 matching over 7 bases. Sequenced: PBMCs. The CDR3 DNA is TGTGCCAGTACTACGAAGTCCGGGACAGTATATGGCTACACCTTC. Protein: CASTTKSGTVYGYTF.